The following is a T cell receptor (beta chain) sequence with its context. The antigen remains unidentified. This specimen comes from a study of vaccination effects on CD4 cells after COVID-19. Generated by immunoSEQ multiplex PCR, the TCRdb table keeps only in-frame clones and is missing some. The data show roughly 35,000 clones, approximately 77% seen once. Culturing for 10 to 11 days preceded CD4+ T cell isolation. PCR showed that the person got SARS-CoV-2 infection at some point between March and December 2020. Participants received two doses of either the BNT162b2 or mRNA-1273 vaccine. The ends were cut back, 1 base at V and 6 bases at J, with 8 bases in the middle. In germline, CDR1 is SGHRS, CDR2 YFSETQ. This CDR3 has 13 residues.

The chain is built from TRBV5-1 and TRBJ2-1; D remains unclear. The sequence came from a human donor who had a prior SARS-CoV-2 infection. The material was CD4+ T cells from PBMCs cultured without peptide, obtained after COVID-19 vaccination. CDR3 in amino acids: CASSLFSSNEQFF. CDR3 DNA sequence: TGCGCCAGCAGCTTGTTTAGTTCCAATGAGCAGTTCTTC.